These T cell receptor beta chains were read from a single sample in a study of cytomegalovirus exposure and HLA in healthy donors. Repertoires were generated with immunoSEQ multiplex PCR, while TCRdb's copy carries only in-frame clones and drops some. The sample yields approximately 200,000 clones, 60% to 80% seen once. The sequencing input was PBMCs. These TCRs come from a young woman in good health and CMV-seronegative. The CDR3 runs from the conserved cysteine through the conserved F or W. Fields, in order: CDR3 protein, CDR3 DNA, J gene, clone size, D gene, V gene. A D gene is named only where the DNA matches it firmly. Expanded clones get a size class; other rows say once, few or many, or leave the size out.

CDR3 protein: CASTPRGRGTDTQYF
CDR3 DNA: TGCGCCAGCACCCCCCGCGGGAGGGGCACAGATACGCAGTATTTT
J gene: TRBJ2-3
clone size: few
D gene: TRBD2
V gene: TRBV4-3

CDR3 protein: CASRVGQGAAYGYTF
CDR3 DNA: TGTGCCAGCAGAGTCGGACAGGGGGCGGCCTATGGCTACACCTTC
J gene: TRBJ1-2
clone size: few
D gene: TRBD1
V gene: TRBV6-1

CDR3 protein: CASSPNDRGEQYF
CDR3 DNA: TGTGCCAGCTCACCAAATGACAGGGGCGAGCAGTACTTC
J gene: TRBJ2-7
clone size: NA
D gene: TRBD1
V gene: TRBV18

CDR3 protein: CASSYSPERLGGYTF
CDR3 DNA: TGTGCCAGCAGTTACTCACCAGAGCGGTTGGGGGGCTACACCTTC
J gene: TRBJ1-2
clone size: NA
D gene: NA
V gene: TRBV6-5

CDR3 protein: CASSSRGTGDLYGYTF
CDR3 DNA: TGTGCCAGCAGCTCACGAGGGACGGGGGATCTCTATGGCTACACCTTC
J gene: TRBJ1-2
clone size: NA
D gene: NA
V gene: TRBV5-6

CDR3 protein: CAWRISGTGSGYTF
CDR3 DNA: TGTGCCTGGAGAATCTCCGGGACAGGTTCAGGCTACACCTTC
J gene: TRBJ1-2
clone size: NA
D gene: TRBD1
V gene: TRBV30

CDR3 protein: CASSEISGVYNEQFF
CDR3 DNA: TGTGCCAGCAGTGAAATTAGCGGGGTCTACAATGAGCAGTTCTTC
J gene: TRBJ2-1
clone size: NA
D gene: TRBD2
V gene: TRBV2

CDR3 protein: CAGSCRGTAKEKLFF
CDR3 DNA: TGTGCCGGGTCCTGCAGGGGGACCGCCAAAGAAAAACTGTTTTTT
J gene: TRBJ1-4
clone size: few
D gene: TRBD1
V gene: TRBV6-5

CDR3 protein: CASSVEGVNTEAFF
CDR3 DNA: TGTGCCAGCAGCGTAGAGGGGGTCAACACTGAAGCTTTCTTT
J gene: TRBJ1-1
clone size: NA
D gene: NA
V gene: TRBV9

CDR3 protein: CASSLQTLNNSPLHF
CDR3 DNA: TGTGCCAGCAGCTTACAAACACTAAATAATTCACCCCTCCACTTT
J gene: TRBJ1-6
clone size: NA
D gene: NA
V gene: TRBV7-2

CDR3 protein: CASSDSGTRYLKTQYF
CDR3 DNA: TGTGCCAGCAGCGATTCCGGGACTAGATATCTGAAGACCCAGTACTTC
J gene: TRBJ2-5
clone size: NA
D gene: TRBD2
V gene: TRBV13

CDR3 protein: CATSRDGDTDTQYF
CDR3 DNA: TGTGCCACCAGCAGAGATGGAGACACAGATACGCAGTATTTT
J gene: TRBJ2-3
clone size: NA
D gene: NA
V gene: TRBV15

CDR3 protein: CASSSSYEQYF
CDR3 DNA: TGCGCCAGCAGCTCCTCCTACGAGCAGTACTTC
J gene: TRBJ2-7
clone size: NA
D gene: NA
V gene: TRBV5-1

CDR3 protein: CASSQGDNYEQYF
CDR3 DNA: TGTGCCAGCAGCCAAGGAGACAACTACGAGCAGTACTTC
J gene: TRBJ2-7
clone size: NA
D gene: NA
V gene: TRBV4-2

CDR3 protein: CACSSASQETQYF
CDR3 DNA: TGTGCCTGCTCTAGCGCGAGCCAAGAGACCCAGTACTTC
J gene: TRBJ2-5
clone size: NA
D gene: NA
V gene: TRBV30

CDR3 protein: CASSLSAGGPYEQYF
CDR3 DNA: TGTGCCAGCAGTTTATCAGCGGGAGGGCCCTACGAGCAGTACTTC
J gene: TRBJ2-7
clone size: NA
D gene: TRBD2
V gene: TRBV27

CDR3 protein: CASSKDRWQPQHF
CDR3 DNA: TGTGCCAGTAGTAAGGACAGATGGCAGCCCCAGCATTTT
J gene: TRBJ1-5
clone size: NA
D gene: NA
V gene: TRBV19

CDR3 protein: CASSFATRNTEAFF
CDR3 DNA: TGTGCCAGCAGTTTTGCCACGAGGAACACTGAAGCTTTCTTT
J gene: TRBJ1-1
clone size: few
D gene: NA
V gene: TRBV28

CDR3 protein: CASSLLGLGETDTQYF
CDR3 DNA: TGTGCCAGCAGTTTATTGGGACTAGGTGAGACAGATACGCAGTATTTT
J gene: TRBJ2-3
clone size: NA
D gene: TRBD2
V gene: TRBV28

CDR3 protein: CASSQGLAGGGDTQYF
CDR3 DNA: TGCGCCAGCAGCCAAGGACTAGCGGGGGGCGGGGATACGCAGTATTTT
J gene: TRBJ2-3
clone size: NA
D gene: TRBD2
V gene: TRBV4-1

CDR3 protein: CSASGVYEQYF
CDR3 DNA: TGCAGTGCTAGCGGGGTCTACGAGCAGTACTTC
J gene: TRBJ2-7
clone size: once
D gene: NA
V gene: TRBV20-1

CDR3 protein: CASSVYQGSHEQYF
CDR3 DNA: TGTGCCAGCAGCGTATACCAGGGGTCCCACGAGCAGTACTTC
J gene: TRBJ2-7
clone size: NA
D gene: NA
V gene: TRBV11-2

CDR3 protein: CASSSDSSGANVLTF
CDR3 DNA: TGTGCCAGCAGTAGCGACAGCTCTGGGGCCAACGTCCTGACTTTC
J gene: TRBJ2-6
clone size: few
D gene: NA
V gene: TRBV6-4

CDR3 protein: CASSSTIPGNTIYF
CDR3 DNA: TGTGCCAGCAGCTCAACAATCCCCGGAAACACCATATATTTT
J gene: TRBJ1-3
clone size: NA
D gene: NA
V gene: TRBV5-6

CDR3 protein: CASSFGLAANNEQFF
CDR3 DNA: TGTGCCAGCAGCTTTGGACTAGCGGCAAACAATGAGCAGTTCTTC
J gene: TRBJ2-1
clone size: NA
D gene: TRBD2
V gene: TRBV7-3

CDR3 protein: CASSLAGSTDTTYEQYF
CDR3 DNA: TGTGCCAGCAGTTTAGCGGGAAGTACTGATACCACCTACGAGCAGTACTTC
J gene: TRBJ2-7
clone size: NA
D gene: NA
V gene: TRBV27